This T cell receptor (beta chain) originates from a study of cytomegalovirus exposure and HLA in healthy donors. The study's findings and limits: A later examination showed that TCR association rates differed by HLA locus, with DRB1 most and HLA-C fewest. TCR beta V- and J-gene trimming, according to a later analysis, was linked to a missense DCLRE1C variant.

The germline CDR1 and CDR2 sequences are MDHEN and SYDVKM. CDR3 length: 13 amino acids. Germline trimming cut 8 bases from V and 8 bases from J; bases unmatched to any gene: 4. A remark on this clone: Its antigen remains unknown.

PCR primers comprised 60 Vbeta and 13 Jbeta primers. Under the authors' procedure: About 10 million shared chains were among the 80 million or so unique TCR beta chains that a later analysis counted. This table comes from immunoSEQ multiplex PCR, and its TCRdb copy is limited to in-frame clones, with some not included. V and J calls and clone size are those listed in that table; D and trimming were worked out from the DNA. Among under 200,000 clones listed, approximately 67% were seen once. What was sequenced was PBMCs. This sequence was found in a woman aged 18-35 years in good health and CMV-seropositive. The gene calls are TRBV28 and TRBJ2-2; 11 nucleotides agree with TRBD2. CDR3 sequence reads: CASVTSGRGELFF. CDR3 DNA sequence: TGTGCCAGCGTAACTAGCGGGAGAGGGGAGCTGTTTTTT.